A single sample is the source of the 25 T cell receptor beta chains below, sequenced in a study of cytomegalovirus exposure and HLA in healthy donors. PCR employed 60 Vbeta and 13 Jbeta primers. The method was immunoSEQ multiplex PCR; TCRdb's version includes in-frame clones alone and lacks a portion of them. This listing includes about 92,000 clones. Sequencing was done on a sample of PBMCs. The origin of the receptors is a man between 45 and 60 years old in good health and CMV-seropositive.

The chain is built from TRBV30 and TRBJ1-5; 7 bases are a match to TRBD1. Germline V lookup: CDR1 GTSNPN, CDR2 SVGIG (reference sequence). The V and J ends lost 2 bases and 2 bases, in that order; junction bases with no gene match: 6. This CDR3 comprises 15 residues. This CDR3 is CAWSRGGEGNQPQHF. The CDR3 DNA is TGTGCCTGGAGTAGAGGGGGCGAGGGCAATCAGCCCCAGCATTTT.

This rearrangement joins TRBV5-1 to TRBJ2-3; the D gene is possibly TRBD1 (5 bases). The germline CDR1 and CDR2 sequences are SGHRS and YFSETQ. The V gene lost 1 base and the J gene lost 5 bases, with 14 bases spanning the gap. The CDR3 consists of 15 residues. CDR3 protein: CASSLSLTQGDTQYF. In DNA form, the CDR3 reads TGCGCCAGCAGCTTGAGTCTAACTCAGGGAGATACGCAGTATTTT.

J is TRBJ2-7 and V is TRBV7-2, with 7 bases that match TRBD2. This CDR3 is built from 15 residues. CDR1 and CDR2 (germline): SGHTA, FQGNSA. After removal of 4 bases from V and 3 bases from J, the junction contained 9 bases not matched to a gene. CDR3 region: CASSSVGWGGYEQYF. The CDR3 DNA is TGTGCCAGCAGCTCGGTGGGATGGGGGGGCTACGAGCAGTACTTC.

This rearrangement joins TRBV6-5 to TRBJ2-3; D is possibly TRBD1 (5 bases). Germline CDR1 and CDR2: MNHEY and SVGAGI. V dropped 0 bases and J dropped 5 bases, with 9 bases sitting between them. This CDR3 region has 14 residues. CDR3 residues: CASSYSARVDTQYF. DNA for the CDR3: TGTGCCAGCAGTTACTCCGCCAGGGTAGATACGCAGTATTTT.

The chain has TRBV4-1 and TRBJ2-2, with unresolved D. The CDR3 covers 13 residues. The V end was cut by 0 bases, the J end by 5 bases, with 4 bases between. Germline V gene lookup returns CDR1 MGHRA and CDR2 YSYEKL. The CDR3 region has the DNA TGCGCCAGCAGCCAAGATCTTACCGGGGAGCTGTTTTTT. This translates into CASSQDLTGELFF.

The chain joins TRBV18 to TRBJ2-3; D is unresolved. This CDR3 is 13 amino acids long. Germline CDR1 and CDR2: KGHSH and LQKENI. Trimming left V 3 bases short and J 4 bases short, with 8 bases between. CDR3 protein: CASSPLVADTQYF. CDR3 nucleotide sequence: TGTGCCAGCTCACCTCTAGTGGCAGATACGCAGTATTTT.

This chain joins TRBV27 and TRBJ2-5, with 14 positions matching TRBD2. The CDR3 contains 16 residues. The junction had 7 bases not matched to a gene; V was cut back by 5 bases and J by 5 bases. Germline V gives CDR1 MNHEY, CDR2 SMNVEV (reference sequence). Written as DNA, the CDR3 is TGTGCCAGCAGTGGCGGGACTAGCGGGAGCCGGGAGACCCAGTACTTC. As protein: CASSGGTSGSRETQYF.

Notes on this clone: The sample holds other DNA sequences that translate to the same CDR3. The chain joins TRBV19 to TRBJ1-2, with TRBD1 identical over 7 bases. The CDR3 runs to 13 residues. Losses at the gene ends were 4 bases for V and 1 base for J; bases not matched to a gene: 0. Germline V lookup: CDR1 LNHDA, CDR2 SQIVND (reference sequence). The CDR3 DNA sequence: TGTGCCAGTAGTAGGGACAGTAACTATGGCTACACCTTC. Translating it yields CASSRDSNYGYTF.

This sequence joins TRBV19 and TRBJ1-3; 9 nucleotides align to TRBD1. Germline values: CDR1 LNHDA, CDR2 SQIVND (reference sequence). V shed 0 bases and J 4 bases; nucleotides not matched to a gene: 4. The CDR3 has 16 amino acids. CDR3 region: CASSIEGTGPGNTIYF. CDR3 sequence (DNA): TGTGCCAGTAGTATAGAAGGGACAGGGCCAGGAAACACCATATATTTT. Looking up the rest from reference TRBV19 and TRBJ1-3 gives the full variable domain: DGGITQSPKYLFRKEGQNVTLSCEQNLNHDAMYWYRQDPGQGLRLIYYSQIVNDFQKGDIAEGYSVSREKKESFPLTVTSAQKNPTAFYLCASSIEGTGPGNTIYFGEGSWLTVV.

The chain has TRBV18 and TRBJ1-4, with 12 bases identical to TRBD1. With V trimmed by 3 bases and J by 8 bases, 1 base remained unmatched. This CDR3 comprises 14 residues. Germline V gene data show CDR1 as KGHSH and CDR2 as LQKENI. CDR3 in amino acids: CASSPGQGAEKLFF. As DNA, the CDR3 is TGTGCCAGCTCACCGGGACAGGGGGCCGAAAAACTGTTTTTT.

The chain uses TRBV4-3 and TRBJ2-1; possibly TRBD2 for D (5 bases). The CDR3 totals 15 residues. CDR1 and CDR2 (germline): LGHNA, YSLEER. Trimming removed 0 bases from V and 6 bases from J, with 12 bases in between. The CDR3 reads CASSQETREGNEQFF. CDR3 bases: TGCGCCAGCAGCCAAGAAACCCGAGAGGGCAATGAGCAGTTCTTC.

The V gene is TRBV5-4, the J gene TRBJ2-1, with D tentatively TRBD2 (5 bases). This CDR3 region has 14 residues. The ends were cut back, 4 bases at V and 2 bases at J, with 10 bases in the middle. Germline CDR1 reads SGHNT; CDR2 reads YYREEE (reference sequence). The CDR3 DNA reads TGTGCCAGCAGCCTGCACGGGACCTACAATGAGCAGTTCTTC. It encodes CASSLHGTYNEQFF.

V gene TRBV18 combines with J gene TRBJ1-6; D might be TRBD1 (5 bases). The CDR3 consists of 15 residues. V was cut by 6 bases and J by 5 bases, with 14 bases left in between. Germline CDR1 is KGHSH and CDR2 is LQKENI. In DNA, the CDR3 is TGTGCCAGCTCCACGAAAAAGGGGAATAATTCACCCCTCCACTTT. Amino acids: CASSTKKGNNSPLHF.

The CDR3 DNA sequence: TGTGCCAGTAGACAGGAGGCGGGTCCCGGGGAGCTGTTTTTT. Translated, it gives CASRQEAGPGELFF. The V call is TRBV2, the J call TRBJ2-2; a possible D gene is TRBD1 (6 bases). The CDR3 contains 14 residues. CDR1 is SNHLY and CDR2 is FYNNEI in the germline V gene. Trimming removed 9 bases at V and 6 bases at J, with 17 bases between.

The chain joins TRBV7-6 to TRBJ2-3; D not certain. Germline loops: CDR1 SGHVS, CDR2 FNYEAQ. V gave up 1 base and J gave up 6 bases, with 11 bases separating them. CDR3 length: 14 residues. The CDR3 sequence: CASSLVDGVDTQYF. The CDR3 DNA is TGTGCCAGCAGCTTAGTAGATGGTGTGGATACGCAGTATTTT.

The chain carries TRBV30 and TRBJ2-5; the match to TRBD1 covers 7 bases. With the DNA end fitting TRBJ2-7 better, the J assignment may be wrong. Per the germline V gene, CDR1 is GTSNPN and CDR2 is SVGIG (reference sequence). This CDR3 contains 14 residues. CDR3 DNA sequence: TGTGCCTGGAGCGGGACAGTTTCCTCCTACGAGCAGTACTTC. Amino acid sequence: CAWSGTVSSYEQYF.

This chain links TRBV6-1 with TRBJ1-2, with a possible D match to TRBD1 (6 bases). V was cut by 6 bases and J by 2 bases, with 16 bases left in between. This CDR3 spans 15 amino acids. Germline CDR1 MNHNS, CDR2 SASEGT. The DNA of the CDR3 is TGTGCCAGCAGACCGACTACAGGGATGAACTATGGCTACACCTTC. Encoded protein: CASRPTTGMNYGYTF.

This rearrangement joins TRBV7-9 to TRBJ2-1; the match to TRBD2 covers 10 bases. The CDR3 extends over 15 amino acids. J gave up 8 bases and V 1 base, and 5 bases lay outside the gene matches. Germline lookup yields CDR1 SEHNR and CDR2 FQNEAQ (reference sequence). CDR3 residues: CASSLVSSGSHEQFF. The CDR3 coding sequence is TGTGCCAGCAGCTTAGTGTCTAGCGGGAGCCATGAGCAGTTCTTC. The full variable domain, completed using reference TRBV7-9 and TRBJ2-1, is DTGVSQNPRHKITKRGQNVTFRCDPISEHNRLYWYRQTLGQGPEFLTYFQNEAQLEKSRLLSDRFSAERPKGSFSTLEIQRTEQGDSAMYLCASSLVSSGSHEQFFGPGTRLTVL.

The gene calls are TRBV7-9 and TRBJ2-4; D is perhaps TRBD2 (5 bases). V was clipped by 5 bases and J by 0 bases, with 17 bases between them. The CDR3 loop spans 17 amino acids. Germline V gene sequence: CDR1 SEHNR, CDR2 FQNEAQ (reference sequence). CDR3 DNA sequence: TGTGCCAGCAGCCCGCGTGAGGGTTTACTAGCCAAAAACATTCAGTACTTC. Its protein product is CASSPREGLLAKNIQYF.

This chain links TRBV7-3 with TRBJ2-2; D perhaps matches TRBD1 (6 bases). The CDR3 has 15 amino acids. V was clipped by 5 bases and J by 1 base, with 11 bases between them. The germline V gene encodes CDR1 SGHTA and CDR2 FQGTGA. The CDR3 bases are TGTGCCAGCAGCCGTGGGACAAGGAACACCGGGGAGCTGTTTTTT. Translated: CASSRGTRNTGELFF.

CDR3 in amino acids: CAWSLLGLAGGPSSYNEQFF. For the CDR3, the DNA is TGTGCCTGGAGTTTACTGGGACTAGCGGGAGGTCCAAGCTCCTACAATGAGCAGTTCTTC. This rearrangement joins TRBV30 to TRBJ2-1; 15 bases align to TRBD2. The junction had 11 bases not matched to a gene; V was cut back by 2 bases and J by 0 bases. CDR3 size: 20 residues. Germline CDR1 reads GTSNPN; CDR2 reads SVGIG (reference sequence).

The V and J genes are TRBV7-9 and TRBJ2-7; 9 nucleotides line up with TRBD2. Trimming cost V 1 base and J 3 bases; bases outside gene matches: 4. Germline V CDR1 and CDR2: SEHNR, FQNEAQ (reference sequence). The CDR3 is 15 residues long. The CDR3 DNA reads as TGTGCCAGCAGCTTAGGACAGACTAGCGGCTACGAGCAGTACGTC. It encodes CASSLGQTSGYEQYV.

The chain has TRBV18 and TRBJ2-7; D call uncertain. The CDR3 runs to 15 residues. From germline, CDR1 is KGHSH and CDR2 LQKENI. V was trimmed by 2 bases and J by 4 bases, leaving 15 bases between them. In DNA form, the CDR3 reads TGTGCCAGCTCACCAGAAGCGAATCGGGTTTACGAGCAGTACGTC. Its protein is CASSPEANRVYEQYV.

The V and J genes are TRBV6-6 and TRBJ1-2, with a tentative D call TRBD1 (6 bases). V gave up 5 bases and J gave up 13 bases, with 20 bases separating them. Germline V lookup: CDR1 MNHNY, CDR2 SVGAGI (reference sequence). CDR3 length equals 13 residues. The chain's CDR3 is CASSVPGTDSGTF. The CDR3, as DNA: TGTGCCAGCAGTGTACCCGGGACGGACAGCGGCACCTTC.

V usage is TRBV5-1 and J usage is TRBJ2-3, with 8 bases identical to TRBD2. V gave up 4 bases and J gave up 1 base; unmatched junction bases: 5. CDR1 and CDR2 from the germline V gene are SGHRS and YFSETQ. This CDR3 contains 15 residues. The CDR3 is CASSPGTRGTDTQYF. The DNA of the CDR3 is TGCGCCAGCAGCCCCGGGACTAGGGGCACAGATACGCAGTATTTT.